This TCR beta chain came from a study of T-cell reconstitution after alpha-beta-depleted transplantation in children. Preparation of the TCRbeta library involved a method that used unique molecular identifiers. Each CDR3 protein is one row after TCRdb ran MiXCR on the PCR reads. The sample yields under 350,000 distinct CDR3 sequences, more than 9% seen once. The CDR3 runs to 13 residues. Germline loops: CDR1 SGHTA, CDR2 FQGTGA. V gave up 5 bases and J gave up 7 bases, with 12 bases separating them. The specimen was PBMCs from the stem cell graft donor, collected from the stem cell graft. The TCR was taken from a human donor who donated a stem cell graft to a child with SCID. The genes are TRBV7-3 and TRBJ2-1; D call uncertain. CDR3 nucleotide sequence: TGTGCCAGCAGCCCTGCCCTAGGGAATGAGCAGTTCTTC. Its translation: CASSPALGNEQFF.